This entry features one T cell receptor beta chain sequence. Its recognized antigen is unknown. Per-base qualities were not stored, and no clone one base away is much larger. Participants in the prospective study were enrolled through a virtual design, were aged roughly 18 to 100 years, and lived in 24 United States geographic areas. Cohort assignment in the prospective study relied on participant-reported clinical history from a screening survey and a study questionnaire. In the prospective study, mobile phlebotomists collected whole blood, serum and a nasopharyngeal or oropharyngeal swab from each participant. Prospective study participants could optionally give additional blood draws and questionnaires over an approximately two-month period. Blood samples from the prospective study were shipped frozen or at room temperature prior to DNA extraction. These data come from a study of blood T cell repertoires in COVID-19 (dated by TCRdb to between 2020 and 2021). In the study overall: The collaborator samples originated in the United States, Italy and Spain and spanned the acute and convalescent phases of COVID-19. HLA class I and class II types, where available, came from metadata supplied by the sample provider rather than from assay-based typing. The material from the prospective study consisted of cDNA or gDNA derived from T cells, B-cell-depleted T cells, or PBMCs. The samples were drawn from the first 160 participants of the ongoing ImmuneRACE study and from 1,200 or so subjects provided by 6 global collaborators. Deeply sampled blood TCRbeta repertoires from subjects exposed to, actively infected with, or recovered from COVID-19 were included in the dataset. The repertoires were released in a freely available public database meant as a resource for research on the immune response to SARS-CoV-2. Nearly every sample came with metadata listing a de-identified subject ID, COVID-19 status, age in years and sex. The research as a whole found: How much clinical and demographic metadata was included differed by source and by participant, and the metadata was provided uncurated.

The immunoSEQ Assay, a bias-controlled multiplex PCR, was used to amplify TCRbeta CDR3 regions from genomic DNA. From the authors' description of their analysis: Within the assay, amplification of reference gene primers was used to estimate how many nucleated cells each sample contained. Sequence reads were collapsed and filtered to measure the absolute abundance of every unique TCRbeta CDR3 rearrangement. For each sample, productive Simpson clonality was calculated by taking the square root of Simpson's diversity index across productive rearrangements. What TCRdb holds here is the immuneACCESS table cut down to in-frame rearrangements. Part of the clones is not present; checked against another copy, under half of the missing clones reflect an unresolved V gene, and the others are unexplained. That table gives V, J and clone size, and the DNA gave D and trimming. Across this sample there are approximately 250,000 clones, with about 87% seen only once. Jointly, the top ten make up 1.2% of the sample.

The material sequenced was PBMCs or T cells enriched from blood (not recorded which). The receptor's source is a woman between 40 and 55 years old with acute COVID-19.

The CDR3 is CASSQKGLAGGRDIQYF. The nucleotide sequence reads as follows: TGTGCCAGCAGCCAAAAAGGACTAGCGGGAGGCAGGGACATTCAGTACTTC. Recombination connected TRBV3-1 (or the pseudogene TRBV3-2) to TRBJ2-4; 14 nucleotides in the junction match TRBD2. Per the germline V gene (reference sequence), LGHDT is the CDR1 and YNNKEL is the CDR2. The V end gives up 2 bases and the J end 8 bases, leaving 8 bases in the junction not matched to a gene. The CDR3, cysteine through phenylalanine, is 17 amino acids long. The entry retains the CDR3 DNA only, 51 bases that are in frame from base 1.